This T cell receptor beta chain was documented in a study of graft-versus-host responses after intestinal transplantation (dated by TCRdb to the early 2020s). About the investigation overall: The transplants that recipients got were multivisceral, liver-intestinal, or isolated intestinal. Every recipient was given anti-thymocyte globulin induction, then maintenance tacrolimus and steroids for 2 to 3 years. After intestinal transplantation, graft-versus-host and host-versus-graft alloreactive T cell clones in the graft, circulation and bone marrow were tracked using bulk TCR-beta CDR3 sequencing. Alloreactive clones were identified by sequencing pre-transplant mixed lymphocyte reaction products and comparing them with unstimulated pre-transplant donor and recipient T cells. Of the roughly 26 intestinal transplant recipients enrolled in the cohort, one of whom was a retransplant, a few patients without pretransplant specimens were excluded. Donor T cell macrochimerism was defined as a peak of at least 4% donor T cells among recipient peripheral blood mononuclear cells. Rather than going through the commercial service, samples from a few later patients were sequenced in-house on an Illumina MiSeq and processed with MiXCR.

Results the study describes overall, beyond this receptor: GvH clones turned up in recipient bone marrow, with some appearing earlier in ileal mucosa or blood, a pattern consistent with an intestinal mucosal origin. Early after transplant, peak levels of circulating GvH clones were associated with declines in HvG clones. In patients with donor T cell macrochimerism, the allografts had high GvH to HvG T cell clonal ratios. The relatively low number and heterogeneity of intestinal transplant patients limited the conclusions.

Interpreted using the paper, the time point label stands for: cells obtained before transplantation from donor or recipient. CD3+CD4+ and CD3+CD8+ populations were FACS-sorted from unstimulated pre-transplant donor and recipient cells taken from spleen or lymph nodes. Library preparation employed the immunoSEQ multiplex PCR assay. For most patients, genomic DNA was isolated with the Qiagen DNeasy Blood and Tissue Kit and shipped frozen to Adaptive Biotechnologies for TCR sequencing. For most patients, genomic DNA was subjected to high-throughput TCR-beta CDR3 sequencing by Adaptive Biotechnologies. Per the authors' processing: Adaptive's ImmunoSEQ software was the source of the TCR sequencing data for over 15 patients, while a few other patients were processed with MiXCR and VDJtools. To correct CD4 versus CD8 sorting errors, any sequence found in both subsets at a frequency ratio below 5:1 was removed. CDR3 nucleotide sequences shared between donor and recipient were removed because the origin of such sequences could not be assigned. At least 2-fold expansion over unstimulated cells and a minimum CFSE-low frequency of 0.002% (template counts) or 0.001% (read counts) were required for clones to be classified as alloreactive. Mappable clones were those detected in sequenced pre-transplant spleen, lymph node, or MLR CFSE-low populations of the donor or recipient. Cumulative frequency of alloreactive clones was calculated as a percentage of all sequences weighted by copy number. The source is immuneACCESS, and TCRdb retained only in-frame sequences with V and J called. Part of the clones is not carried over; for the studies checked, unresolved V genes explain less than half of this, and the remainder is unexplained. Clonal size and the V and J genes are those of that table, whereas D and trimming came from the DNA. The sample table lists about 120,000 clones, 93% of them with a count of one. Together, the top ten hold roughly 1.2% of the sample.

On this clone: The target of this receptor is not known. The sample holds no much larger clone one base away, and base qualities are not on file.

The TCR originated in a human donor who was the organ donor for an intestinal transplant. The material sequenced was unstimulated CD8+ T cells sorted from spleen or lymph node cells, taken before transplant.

This receptor carries the CDR3 CASSQDWRATYNEQFF. At the DNA level, the sequence is TGCGCCAGCAGCCAAGATTGGAGGGCTACCTACAATGAGCAGTTCTTC. The V and J genes are TRBV4-3 and TRBJ2-1, and TRBD2 may be the D gene, going by 6 matching bases. Sequences LGHNA (CDR1) and YSLEER (CDR2) are obtained from the germline V gene. The germline ends are 11 bases apart after V is trimmed by 0 bases and J by 2 bases. The CDR3 runs 16 residues from the cysteine to the phenylalanine. The DNA shown is the 48-base CDR3, in frame from base 1.